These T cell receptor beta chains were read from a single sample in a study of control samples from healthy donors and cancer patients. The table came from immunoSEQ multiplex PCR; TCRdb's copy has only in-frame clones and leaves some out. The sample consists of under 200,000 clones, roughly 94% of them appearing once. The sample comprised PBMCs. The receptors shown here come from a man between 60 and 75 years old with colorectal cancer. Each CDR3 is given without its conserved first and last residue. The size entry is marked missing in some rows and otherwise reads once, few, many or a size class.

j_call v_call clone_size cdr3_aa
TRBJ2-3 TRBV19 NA ASSIVYTSTDTQY
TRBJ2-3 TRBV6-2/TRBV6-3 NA ASSYGETGSTDTQY
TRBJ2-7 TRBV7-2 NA ASSLGDRGWKQY
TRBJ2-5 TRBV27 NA ASSPSGTGVPETQY
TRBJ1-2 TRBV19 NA ASSITSGRPYGYT
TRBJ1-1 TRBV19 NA ASKGYTEAF
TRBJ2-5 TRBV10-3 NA AISGAREGYQETQY
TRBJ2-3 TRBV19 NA ASSRGEGTDTQY
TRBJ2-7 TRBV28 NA ASGSGNSYEQY
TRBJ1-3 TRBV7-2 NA ASSLARTVTGNTIY
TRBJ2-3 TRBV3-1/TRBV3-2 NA ASSQGYTDTQY
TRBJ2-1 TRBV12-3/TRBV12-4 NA ASSLPSGGRL
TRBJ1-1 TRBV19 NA ATAKEDGTGGSTEAF
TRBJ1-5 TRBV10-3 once AISEWVNQPQH
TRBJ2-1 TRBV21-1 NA ASSKGRTSGDNEQF
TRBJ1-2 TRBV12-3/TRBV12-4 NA ASSYRGVYGYT
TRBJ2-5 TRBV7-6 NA ASSESGLETQY
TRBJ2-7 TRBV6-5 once ASMAGATYEQY
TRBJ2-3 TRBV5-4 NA ASSYFSGAPTDTQY
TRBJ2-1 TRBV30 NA AWRGRPDNEQF
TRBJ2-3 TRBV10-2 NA ASSVTPGQATDTQY
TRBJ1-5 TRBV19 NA ASSLGYNQPQH
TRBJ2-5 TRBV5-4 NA ASSSKQGRETQY
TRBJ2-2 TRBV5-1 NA ASSPTSGGANTGELF
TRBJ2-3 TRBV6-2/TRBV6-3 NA ASSPRTGTDTQY
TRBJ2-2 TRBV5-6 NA ASSFDGGWTGELF
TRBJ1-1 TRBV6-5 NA ASRPYRGAEAF
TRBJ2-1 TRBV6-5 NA ASGSGGPSNEQF
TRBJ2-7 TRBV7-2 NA ASSLEGIHEQY
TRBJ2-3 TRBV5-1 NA ASSATGLAADTQY
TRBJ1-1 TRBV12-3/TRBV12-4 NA ASSFFGQEAF
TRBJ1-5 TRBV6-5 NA ASRREKGNQPQH
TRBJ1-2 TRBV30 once AWSPGSDGYT
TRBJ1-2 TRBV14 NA ASSQGQGLGYT
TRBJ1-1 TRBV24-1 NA ATRGQGGTEAF
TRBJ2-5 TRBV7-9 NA ASSLQGGLETQY
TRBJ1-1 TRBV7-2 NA ASSSGYLRNTEAF
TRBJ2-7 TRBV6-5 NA ASKSSGEQY
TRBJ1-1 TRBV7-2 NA ASSSKWGANTEAF
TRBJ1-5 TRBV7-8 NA ASSVAANQPQH
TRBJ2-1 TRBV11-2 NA ASTARLAGEDNEQF
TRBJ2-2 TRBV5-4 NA ASSLVNTAAGELF
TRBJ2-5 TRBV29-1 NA SVVRSQETQY
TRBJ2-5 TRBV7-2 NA ASSLDTGQETQY
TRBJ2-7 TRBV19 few ASSSPGGSTYEQY
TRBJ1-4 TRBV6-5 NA ASSRTRTEKLF
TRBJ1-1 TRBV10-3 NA AISGAGGNTEAF
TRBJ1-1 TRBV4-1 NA ASSQQSTGTTEAF
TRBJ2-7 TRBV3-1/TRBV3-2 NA ASSQGTQGQGAYEQY
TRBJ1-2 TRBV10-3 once AIGGGQGANYGYT
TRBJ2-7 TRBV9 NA ASSDPSSGPSYEQY
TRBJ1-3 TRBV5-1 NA ASSSDPTGGGNTIY
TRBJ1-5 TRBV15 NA ATSRGTGVGNQPQH
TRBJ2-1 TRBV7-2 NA ASSHGGSYNEQF
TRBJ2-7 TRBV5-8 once ASEGAEQY